The 21 T cell receptor beta chains below were found in one sample sequenced in a study of blood T cell repertoires in COVID-19. The method was immunoSEQ multiplex PCR; TCRdb's version includes in-frame clones alone and lacks a portion of them. The table records a few hundred thousand clones, around nine tenths of them present only once. Sequencing used PBMCs or T cells enriched from blood (not recorded which). The receptors were sampled from a woman between 25 and 40 years old who had been exposed to COVID-19.

The J gene is TRBJ2-1, the V gene TRBV6-5, with 8 bases matching TRBD1. V lost 7 bases to trimming and J lost 4 bases; unmatched junction nucleotides: 6. This CDR3 is 14 amino acids long. CDR1 is MNHEY, CDR2 SVGAGI, per germline. The CDR3 DNA is TGTGCCAGCACCCCGGGACAGGCATACAATGAGCAGTTCTTC. It is translated as CASTPGQAYNEQFF.

This clone was detected only a few times. V is TRBV27 and J is TRBJ1-5, with 7 bases aligning to TRBD1. Germline lookup yields CDR1 MNHEY and CDR2 SMNVEV (reference sequence). This CDR3 spans 15 amino acids. The junction had 9 bases not matched to a gene; V was cut back by 6 bases and J by 4 bases. The CDR3 loop reads CASRPEQGINQPQHF. The CDR3 DNA reads as TGTGCCAGCAGACCCGAACAGGGGATAAATCAGCCCCAGCATTTT.

The chain recombines TRBV2 with TRBJ2-1; 7 bases agree with TRBD1. J gave up 8 bases and V 6 bases, and 13 bases lay outside the gene matches. CDR3 length equals 15 residues. Germline values: CDR1 SNHLY, CDR2 FYNNEI. This CDR3 reads CASRHGDSSLDEQFF. In nucleotides, the CDR3 is TGTGCCAGCAGACACGGGGACAGCTCGCTGGATGAGCAGTTCTTC.

The chain couples TRBV7-8 to TRBJ1-5; 12 bases are shared with TRBD1. CDR1 is SGHVS and CDR2 is FQNEAQ in the germline V gene. The V and J ends lost 1 base and 4 bases, in that order; junction bases with no gene match: 2. CDR3 length: 16 amino acids. The CDR3 is CASSLGDRGLNQPQHF. CDR3 nucleotide sequence: TGTGCCAGCAGCTTAGGGGACAGGGGGCTGAATCAGCCCCAGCATTTT.

The rearrangement joins TRBV5-4 to TRBJ2-3; 13 nucleotides agree with TRBD2. The ends lost 2 bases at V and 6 bases at J; junction bases unmatched: 6. This CDR3 has 16 amino acids. Germline lookup yields CDR1 SGHNT and CDR2 YYREEE (reference sequence). In nucleotides, the CDR3 is TGTGCCAGCAGCTTCGGTGAGACTAGCGGGGGGGATACGCAGTATTTT. Translating gives CASSFGETSGGDTQYF.

The gene calls are TRBV15 and TRBJ1-5, with a possible D match to TRBD1 (6 bases). The germline CDR1 and CDR2 sequences are LNHNV and YYDKDF (reference sequence). V dropped 1 base and J dropped 6 bases, with 13 bases sitting between them. This CDR3 has 15 amino acids. CDR3 sequence (DNA): TGTGCCACCAGCAGAGGGAAACAGGGCGTTCAGCCCCAGCATTTT. It yields the protein CATSRGKQGVQPQHF.

DNA of the CDR3: TGTGCCAGCAGCGCATCGGGGGGGACGAACACCGGGGAGCTGTTTTTT. Protein sequence: CASSASGGTNTGELFF. The chain has TRBV9 and TRBJ2-2; TRBD2 agrees at 8 bases. This CDR3 has 16 residues. J was trimmed by 0 bases and V by 3 bases; bases with no gene match: 4. Germline loops: CDR1 SGDLS, CDR2 YYNGEE.

This clone has more than one count but fewer than ten. The J gene is TRBJ1-1, the V gene TRBV7-8; D possibly corresponds to TRBD1 (5 bases). The CDR3 is 14 residues long. The V gene's germline CDR1 is SGHVS and CDR2 FQNEAQ. Trimming removed 6 bases at V and 1 base at J, with 12 bases between. The DNA of the CDR3 is TGTGCCAGCAGTTTTCAGGGCCCGAACACTGAAGCTTTCTTT. Encoded protein: CASSFQGPNTEAFF.

The gene calls are TRBV3-1 (or the pseudogene TRBV3-2) and TRBJ2-1; 7 nucleotides line up with TRBD2. The CDR3 extends over 18 amino acids. CDR1 and CDR2 (germline): LGHDT, YNNKEL (reference sequence). The J segment lost 4 bases and the V segment lost 1 base, leaving 13 bases of the junction unmatched. The CDR3 bases are TGTGCCAGCAGCCAAGGCCTCCCAGGGCTAGCGGTTTACAATGAGCAGTTCTTC. Translation: CASSQGLPGLAVYNEQFF.

The V call is TRBV6-5, the J call TRBJ2-4; D gene unclear. This CDR3 has 15 residues. Trimming left V 5 bases short and J 1 base short, with 12 bases between. Germline values: CDR1 MNHEY, CDR2 SVGAGI. CDR3 region: CASSRQPGAKNIQYF. In nucleotides, the CDR3 is TGTGCCAGCAGTAGACAACCTGGGGCCAAAAACATTCAGTACTTC.

V gene TRBV5-5 combines with J gene TRBJ1-3; tentatively, D is TRBD1 (5 bases). This CDR3 contains 15 residues. V was trimmed by 4 bases and J by 0 bases, leaving 11 bases between them. In germline, CDR1 is SGHKS, CDR2 YYEKEE (reference sequence). The chain's CDR3 is CASSAGRNSGNTIYF. CDR3 DNA: TGTGCCAGCAGCGCGGGACGGAACTCTGGAAACACCATATATTTT. The full variable domain, in which reference TRBV5-5 and TRBJ1-3 provide the parts outside the CDR3, is DAGVTQSPTHLIKTRGQQVTLRCSPISGHKSVSWYQQVLGQGPQFIFQYYEKEERGRGNFPDRFSARQFPNYSSELNVNALLLGDSALYLCASSAGRNSGNTIYFGEGSWLTVV.

The gene calls are TRBV11-3 and TRBJ2-2; D is perhaps TRBD1 (6 bases). Germline V gene data show CDR1 as SGHNT and CDR2 as YENEEA. The CDR3 has 17 amino acids. V was clipped by 5 bases and J by 4 bases, with 20 bases between them. The CDR3 DNA sequence: TGTGCCAGCAGCACGAGAGGGGGAAATATCTTCACCGGGGAGCTGTTTTTT. Residues: CASSTRGGNIFTGELFF.

V usage is TRBV7-3 and J usage is TRBJ2-1; TRBD2 matches 12 bases. CDR1 is SGHTA, CDR2 FQGTGA, per germline. There are 17 residues in the CDR3. The J segment lost 4 bases and the V segment lost 5 bases, leaving 9 bases of the junction unmatched. CDR3: CASSPLAGGPKYNEQFF. In DNA form, the CDR3 reads TGTGCCAGCAGCCCTCTAGCGGGGGGGCCGAAATACAATGAGCAGTTCTTC.

The chain combines TRBV11-2 with TRBJ1-1, with 8 bases that match TRBD1. With V trimmed by 5 bases and J by 7 bases, 6 bases remained unmatched. CDR3 length equals 13 residues. The germline V gene has CDR1 SGHAT and CDR2 FQNNGV. The DNA for the CDR3 is TGTGCCAGCAGCCCAGGACAGGGTGTTGAAGCTTTCTTT. Its translation is CASSPGQGVEAFF.

This clone was seen only once. This chain links TRBV7-6 with TRBJ1-1; D gene ambiguous. The V and J ends lost 4 bases and 8 bases respectively, with 11 bases between them. CDR3 size: 12 residues. Germline CDR1 reads SGHVS; CDR2 reads FNYEAQ. CDR3 nucleotide sequence: TGTGCCAGCAGCTCCGGGAAGGGAGAAGCTTTCTTT. Protein product: CASSSGKGEAFF.

This rearrangement joins TRBV6-5 to TRBJ2-3, with 10 bases lining up with TRBD1. V was clipped by 5 bases and J by 4 bases; unmatched bases: 6. Germline V gene data show CDR1 as MNHEY and CDR2 as SVGAGI. CDR3 length: 15 amino acids. The CDR3 nucleotides are TGTGCCAGCAGTCCGGGACAGGGGTATGCAGATACGCAGTATTTT. Translated, it gives CASSPGQGYADTQYF.

This chain uses TRBV5-1 with TRBJ2-7, with a tentative D call TRBD2 (7 bases). The CDR3 runs to 14 residues. With 1 base removed from V and 6 bases from J, the gap between germline ends came to 14 bases. Germline CDR1 reads SGHRS; CDR2 reads YFSETQ. CDR3 DNA sequence: TGCGCCAGCAGCTTGACCGGGGGCGGGGGCGAGCAGTACTTC. The encoded protein is CASSLTGGGGEQYF.

The chain combines TRBV11-3 with TRBJ2-7, with D tentatively TRBD2 (6 bases). The CDR3 has 13 residues. Germline CDR1 reads SGHNT; CDR2 reads YENEEA. The V gene lost 4 bases and the J gene lost 3 bases, with 10 bases spanning the gap. The CDR3 is CASSSGLNYEQYF. DNA of the CDR3: TGTGCCAGCAGCTCGGGACTTAACTACGAGCAGTACTTC.

The chain links TRBV27 to TRBJ2-2, with TRBD1 matching over 7 bases. CDR3 length: 15 amino acids. J gave up 5 bases and V 4 bases, and 7 bases lay outside the gene matches. Germline V gives CDR1 MNHEY, CDR2 SMNVEV (reference sequence). The CDR3 loop reads CASSSGQVTTGELFF. The CDR3 DNA reads TGTGCCAGCAGTTCCGGACAGGTTACGACCGGGGAGCTGTTTTTT.

The V gene is TRBV27, the J gene TRBJ1-6; 7 nucleotides align to TRBD1. The CDR3 has 15 amino acids. Germline V lookup: CDR1 MNHEY, CDR2 SMNVEV (reference sequence). Trimming removed 6 bases from V and 4 bases from J; junction bases left unmatched: 6. For the CDR3, the DNA is TGTGCCAGCAGCCCGGACAGGAAATATAATTCACCCCTCCACTTT. It specifies CASSPDRKYNSPLHF.

The CDR3 spells CASSRAQAPNYGYTF. CDR3 nucleotides: TGTGCCAGCAGCCGAGCCCAGGCCCCAAACTATGGCTACACCTTC. This sequence joins TRBV5-6 and TRBJ1-2; D gene ambiguous. Germline lookup yields CDR1 SGHDT and CDR2 YYEEEE. Between the trimmed V and J ends, which lost 4 bases and 2 bases, there was a span of 15 bases. This CDR3 region has 15 residues.